This T cell receptor (beta chain) was profiled in a study of blood T cells in healthy people across ages. There are 16 residues in the CDR3. CDR1 and CDR2 (germline): SGDLS, YYNGEE. With 4 bases removed from V and 0 bases from J, the gap between germline ends came to 15 bases. Next came a second PCR, run for about 7 to 12 cycles, which used a sample-barcoded 5' primer along with a J-beta primer mix. TCRdb fed the 5' RACE reads into MiXCR, producing one record per CDR3 protein. Among more than 650,000 distinct CDR3 sequences listed, roughly 50% were seen once. This clonotype was seen a handful of times. Its target is unknown. Overall study results and limits: More naive CD4+ cells and higher diversity marked long-lived donors relative to aged donors.

The clonotype comes from a man at least 80 years old in good health. The chain combines TRBV9 with TRBJ2-3; D possibly uses TRBD1 or TRBD2 (6 bases each). Input material: blood. This chain's CDR3 is CASSPRGDTSTDTQYF. The CDR3 coding sequence is TGTGCCAGCAGCCCACGCGGGGACACTAGCACAGATACGCAGTATTTT.